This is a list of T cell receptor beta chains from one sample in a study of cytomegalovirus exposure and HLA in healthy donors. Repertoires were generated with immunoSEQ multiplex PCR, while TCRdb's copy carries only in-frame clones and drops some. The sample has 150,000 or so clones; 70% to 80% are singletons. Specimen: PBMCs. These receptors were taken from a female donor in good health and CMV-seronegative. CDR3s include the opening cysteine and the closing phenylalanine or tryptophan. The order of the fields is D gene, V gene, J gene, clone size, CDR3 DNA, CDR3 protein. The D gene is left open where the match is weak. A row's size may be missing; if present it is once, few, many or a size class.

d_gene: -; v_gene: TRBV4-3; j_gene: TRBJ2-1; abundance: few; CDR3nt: TGCGCCAGCAGCCCTTCCCGGGACTCTGGGAATGAGCAGTTCTTC; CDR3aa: CASSPSRDSGNEQFF
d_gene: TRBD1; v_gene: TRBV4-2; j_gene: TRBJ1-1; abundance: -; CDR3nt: TGTGCCAGCAGCCAAGGACAGGGGGCGCCCACTGAAGCTTTCTTT; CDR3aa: CASSQGQGAPTEAFF
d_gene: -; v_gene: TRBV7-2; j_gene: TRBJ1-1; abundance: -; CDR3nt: TGTGCCAGCAGCCCCCATATATCAGGAAACACTGAAGCTTTCTTT; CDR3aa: CASSPHISGNTEAFF
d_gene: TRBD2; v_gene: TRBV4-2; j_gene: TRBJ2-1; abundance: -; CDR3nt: TGTGCCAGCAGCCTTTTTAAAATAGGACTAGCGGGAGGGCGTACAAGACGGGATGAGCAGTTCTTC; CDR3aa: CASSLFKIGLAGGRTRRDEQFF
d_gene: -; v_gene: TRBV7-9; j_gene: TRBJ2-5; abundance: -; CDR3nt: TGTGCCAGCAGCTTTAATCGAGAGACCCAGTACTTC; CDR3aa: CASSFNRETQYF
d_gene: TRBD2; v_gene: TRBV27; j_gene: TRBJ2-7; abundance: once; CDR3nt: TGTGCCAGCAGCCGCCCGATAGCGGGAGCCTACGAGCAGTACTTC; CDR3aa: CASSRPIAGAYEQYF
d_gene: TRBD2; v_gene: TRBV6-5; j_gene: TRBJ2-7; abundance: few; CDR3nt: TGTGCCAGCAGTCGTCCTAGCGGGGGGTACCTCGAGCAGTACTTC; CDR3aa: CASSRPSGGYLEQYF
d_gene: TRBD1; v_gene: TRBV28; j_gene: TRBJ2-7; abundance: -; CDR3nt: TGTGCCAGCGGACCGGGACAGACGAAGTACGAGCAGTACTTC; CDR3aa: CASGPGQTKYEQYF
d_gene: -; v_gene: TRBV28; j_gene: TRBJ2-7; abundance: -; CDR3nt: TGTGCCAGCAGTTTGTACAATACAGGGAGCTACGAGCAGTACTTC; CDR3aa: CASSLYNTGSYEQYF
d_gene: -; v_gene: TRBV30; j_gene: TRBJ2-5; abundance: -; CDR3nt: TGTGCCTGGAGTGCTAAGGGGGAGACCCAGTACTTC; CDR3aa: CAWSAKGETQYF
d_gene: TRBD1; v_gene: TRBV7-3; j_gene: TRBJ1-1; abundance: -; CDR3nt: TGTGCCAGCAGCTCTCAGGGGGCGAACACTGAAGCTTTCTTT; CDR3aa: CASSSQGANTEAFF
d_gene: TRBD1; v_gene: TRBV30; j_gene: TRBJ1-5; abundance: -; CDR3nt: TGTGCCTGGACTCGAGGGGCAGGGGGAACTTTTAGCAATCAGCCCCAGCATTTT; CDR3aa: CAWTRGAGGTFSNQPQHF
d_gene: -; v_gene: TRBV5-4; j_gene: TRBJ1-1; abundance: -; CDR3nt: TGTGCCAGCAGCCTGGGGGGCGCTGGGGACACTGAAGCTTTCTTT; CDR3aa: CASSLGGAGDTEAFF
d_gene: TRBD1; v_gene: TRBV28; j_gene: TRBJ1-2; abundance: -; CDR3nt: TGTGCCAGCAGAGTGACAGGGGGCAGTCATGGCTACACCTTC; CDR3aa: CASRVTGGSHGYTF
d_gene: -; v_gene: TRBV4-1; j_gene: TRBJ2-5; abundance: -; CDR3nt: TGCGCCAGCAGCCAAGTTTGGCAGGGTGGGGAGACCCAGTACTTC; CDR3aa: CASSQVWQGGETQYF
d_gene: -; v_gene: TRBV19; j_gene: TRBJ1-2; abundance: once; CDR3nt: TGTGCCAGTAGGAAAACAGGGTTCGGCTACACCTTC; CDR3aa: CASRKTGFGYTF
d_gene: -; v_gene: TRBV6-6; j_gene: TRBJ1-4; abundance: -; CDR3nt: TGTGCCAGCAGTTGGCGAGGGACTCAAACTAATGAAAAACTGTTTTTT; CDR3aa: CASSWRGTQTNEKLFF
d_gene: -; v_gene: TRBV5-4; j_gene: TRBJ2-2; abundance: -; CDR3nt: TGTGCCAGCAGCTTGCGGGTCGGGGGGCCGGATACCGGGGAGCTGTTTTTT; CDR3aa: CASSLRVGGPDTGELFF
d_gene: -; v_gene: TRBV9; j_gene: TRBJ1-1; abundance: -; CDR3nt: TGTGCCAGCAGGCCAACAGGGTCTGGGAACACTGAAGCTTTCTTT; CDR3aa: CASRPTGSGNTEAFF
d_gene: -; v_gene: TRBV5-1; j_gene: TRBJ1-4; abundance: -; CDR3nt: TGCGCCAGCAGCTTGGTAGGGGAAGAAGAAAAACTGTTTTTT; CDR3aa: CASSLVGEEEKLFF
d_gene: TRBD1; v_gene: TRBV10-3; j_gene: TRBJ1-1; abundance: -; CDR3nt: TGTGCCATCAGCTTAACAGGGGGCACTGAAGCTTTCTTT; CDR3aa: CAISLTGGTEAFF
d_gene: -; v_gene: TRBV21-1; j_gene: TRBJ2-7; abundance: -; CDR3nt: TGTGCCAGCAGCATGCGGGACAGGGCCTACGAGCAGTACTTC; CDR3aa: CASSMRDRAYEQYF
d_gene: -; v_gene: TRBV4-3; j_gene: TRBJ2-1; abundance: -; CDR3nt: TGCGCCAGCAGCCAAGTCGGCAATGAGCAGTTCTTC; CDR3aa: CASSQVGNEQFF
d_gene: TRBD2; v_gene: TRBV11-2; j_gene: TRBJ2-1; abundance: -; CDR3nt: TGTGCCAGCAGCTTAAGCGAAGCGGGAGGAGTTTACAATGAGCAGTTCTTC; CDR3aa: CASSLSEAGGVYNEQFF
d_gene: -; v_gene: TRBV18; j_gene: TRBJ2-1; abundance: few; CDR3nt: TGTGCCAGCTCTCCAGAGTACAATGAGCAGTTCTTC; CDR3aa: CASSPEYNEQFF
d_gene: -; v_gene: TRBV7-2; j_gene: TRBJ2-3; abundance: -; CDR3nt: TGTGCCAGCAGCGAAAGACAGGGCACAGATACGCAGTATTTT; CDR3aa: CASSERQGTDTQYF
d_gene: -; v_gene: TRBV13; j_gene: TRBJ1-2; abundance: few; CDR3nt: TGTGCCAGCAGCTTAGATAAGGGCAGGGGTGACTATGGCTACACCTTC; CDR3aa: CASSLDKGRGDYGYTF
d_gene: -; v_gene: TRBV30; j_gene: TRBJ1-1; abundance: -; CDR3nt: TGTGCCTGGAGTGGCGGGGGCGGATGGACTGAAGCTTTCTTT; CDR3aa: CAWSGGGGWTEAFF
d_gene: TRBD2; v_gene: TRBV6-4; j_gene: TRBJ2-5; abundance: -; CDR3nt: TGTGCCAGCAGTCCTAGCGGGAGTGGAGAGACCCAGTACTTC; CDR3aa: CASSPSGSGETQYF